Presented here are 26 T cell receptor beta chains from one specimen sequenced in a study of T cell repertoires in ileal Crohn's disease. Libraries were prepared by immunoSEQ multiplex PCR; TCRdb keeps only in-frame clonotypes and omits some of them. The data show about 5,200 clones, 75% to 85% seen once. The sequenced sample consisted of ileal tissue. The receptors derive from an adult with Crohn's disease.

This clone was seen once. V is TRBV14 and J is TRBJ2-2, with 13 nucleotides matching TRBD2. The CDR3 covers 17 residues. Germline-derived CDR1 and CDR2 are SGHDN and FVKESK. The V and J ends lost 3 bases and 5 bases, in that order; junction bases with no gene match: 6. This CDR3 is CASSQSGLAGRTGELFF. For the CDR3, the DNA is TGTGCCAGCAGCCAGTCGGGACTAGCGGGACGAACCGGGGAGCTGTTTTTT.

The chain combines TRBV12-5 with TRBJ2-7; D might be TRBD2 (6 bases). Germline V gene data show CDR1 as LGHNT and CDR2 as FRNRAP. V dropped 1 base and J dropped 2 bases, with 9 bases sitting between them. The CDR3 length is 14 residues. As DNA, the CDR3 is TGTGCTAGTGGTTTGGCTCGCGGGACCTACGAGCAGTACTTC. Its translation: CASGLARGTYEQYF.

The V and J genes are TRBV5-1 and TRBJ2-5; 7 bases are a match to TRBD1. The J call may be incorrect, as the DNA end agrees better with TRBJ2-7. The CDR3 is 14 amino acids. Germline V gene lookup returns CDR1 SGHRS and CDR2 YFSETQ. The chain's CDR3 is CASSSDRPPYEQYF. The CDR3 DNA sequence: TGCGCCAGCAGCTCGGACAGGCCTCCCTACGAGCAGTACTTC.

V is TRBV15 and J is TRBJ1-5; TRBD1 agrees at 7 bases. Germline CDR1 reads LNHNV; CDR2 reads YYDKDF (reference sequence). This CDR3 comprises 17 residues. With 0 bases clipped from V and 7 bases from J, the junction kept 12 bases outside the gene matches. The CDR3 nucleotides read TGTGCCACCAGCAGAGAGACAGGGAAGGTGATTTCGCAGCCCCAGCATTTT. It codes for CATSRETGKVISQPQHF.

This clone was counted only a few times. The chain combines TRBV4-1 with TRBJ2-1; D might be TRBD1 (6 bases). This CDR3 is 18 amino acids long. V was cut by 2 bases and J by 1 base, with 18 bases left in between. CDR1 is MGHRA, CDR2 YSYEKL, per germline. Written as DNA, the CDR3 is TGCGCCAGCAGCCAACACACCCCAGGGGCGTATTCCTACAATGAGCAGTTCTTC. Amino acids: CASSQHTPGAYSYNEQFF.

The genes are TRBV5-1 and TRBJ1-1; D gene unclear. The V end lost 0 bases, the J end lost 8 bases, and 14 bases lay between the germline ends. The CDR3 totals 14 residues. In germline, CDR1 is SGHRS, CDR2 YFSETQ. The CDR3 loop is CASSLAQASAEAFF. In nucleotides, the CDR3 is TGCGCCAGCAGCTTGGCCCAGGCCTCCGCCGAAGCTTTCTTT.

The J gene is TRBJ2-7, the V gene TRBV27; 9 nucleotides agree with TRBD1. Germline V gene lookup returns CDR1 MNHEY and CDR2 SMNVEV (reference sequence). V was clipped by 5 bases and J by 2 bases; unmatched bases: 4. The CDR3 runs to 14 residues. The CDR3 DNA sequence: TGTGCCAGCAGTACGCGACAGGGGGCCTACGAGCAGTACTTC. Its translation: CASSTRQGAYEQYF.

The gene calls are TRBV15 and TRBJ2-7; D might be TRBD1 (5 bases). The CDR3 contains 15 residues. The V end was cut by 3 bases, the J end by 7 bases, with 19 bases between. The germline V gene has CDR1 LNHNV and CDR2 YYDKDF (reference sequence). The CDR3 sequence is CATSRSRTPLVEQYF. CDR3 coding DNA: TGTGCCACCAGCAGGTCACGGACACCTCTTGTTGAGCAGTACTTC.

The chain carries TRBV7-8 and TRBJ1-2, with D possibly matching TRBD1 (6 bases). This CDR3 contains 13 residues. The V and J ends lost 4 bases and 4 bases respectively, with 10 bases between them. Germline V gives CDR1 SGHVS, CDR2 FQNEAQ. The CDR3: CASSSADSYGYTF. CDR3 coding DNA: TGTGCCAGCAGCTCTGCGGACAGCTATGGCTACACCTTC.

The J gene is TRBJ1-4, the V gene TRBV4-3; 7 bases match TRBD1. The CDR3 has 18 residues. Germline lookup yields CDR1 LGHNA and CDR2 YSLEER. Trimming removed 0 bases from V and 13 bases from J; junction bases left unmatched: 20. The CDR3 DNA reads TGCGCCAGCAGCCAAGATCCCCCAGGACAGGCGCCGTTAAGAAGACTGTTTTTT. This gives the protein CASSQDPPGQAPLRRLFF.

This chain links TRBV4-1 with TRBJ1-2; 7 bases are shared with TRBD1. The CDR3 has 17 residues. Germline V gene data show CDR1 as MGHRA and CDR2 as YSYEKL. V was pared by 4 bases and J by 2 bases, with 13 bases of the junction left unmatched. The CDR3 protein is CASSPTPFRGLNYGYTF. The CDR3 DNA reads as TGCGCCAGCAGCCCCACCCCGTTTAGGGGGCTCAACTATGGCTACACCTTC.

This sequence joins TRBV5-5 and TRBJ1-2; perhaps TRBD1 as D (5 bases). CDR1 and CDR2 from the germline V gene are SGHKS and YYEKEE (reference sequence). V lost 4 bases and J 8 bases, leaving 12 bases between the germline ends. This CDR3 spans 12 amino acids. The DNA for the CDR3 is TGTGCCAGCAGCCGCGGGACCGGAGGCTACACCTTC. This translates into CASSRGTGGYTF.

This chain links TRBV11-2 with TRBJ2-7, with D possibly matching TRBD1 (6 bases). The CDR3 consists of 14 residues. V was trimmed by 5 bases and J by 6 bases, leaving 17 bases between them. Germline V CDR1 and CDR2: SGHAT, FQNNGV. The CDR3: CASSITNRVLEQYF. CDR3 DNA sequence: TGTGCCAGCAGCATCACGAACAGGGTTCTCGAGCAGTACTTC.

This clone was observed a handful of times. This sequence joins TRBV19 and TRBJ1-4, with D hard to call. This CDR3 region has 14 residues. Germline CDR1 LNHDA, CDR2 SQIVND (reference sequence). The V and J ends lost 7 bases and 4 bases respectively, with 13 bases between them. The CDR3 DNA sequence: TGTGCCAGTATCCTCCGGAGCGGTAATGAAAAACTGTTTTTT. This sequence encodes CASILRSGNEKLFF.

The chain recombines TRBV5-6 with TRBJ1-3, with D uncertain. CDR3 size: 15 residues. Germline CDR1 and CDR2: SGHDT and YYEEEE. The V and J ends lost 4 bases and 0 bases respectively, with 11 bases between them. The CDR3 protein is CASSRGLFSGNTIYF. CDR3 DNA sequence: TGTGCCAGCAGCCGTGGACTGTTCTCTGGAAACACCATATATTTT.

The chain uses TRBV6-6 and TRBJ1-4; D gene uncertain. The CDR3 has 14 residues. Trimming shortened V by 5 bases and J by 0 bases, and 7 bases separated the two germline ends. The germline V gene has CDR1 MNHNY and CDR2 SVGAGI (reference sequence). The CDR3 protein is CASSSATTNEKLFF. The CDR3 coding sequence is TGTGCCAGCAGTAGCGCAACAACTAATGAAAAACTGTTTTTT.

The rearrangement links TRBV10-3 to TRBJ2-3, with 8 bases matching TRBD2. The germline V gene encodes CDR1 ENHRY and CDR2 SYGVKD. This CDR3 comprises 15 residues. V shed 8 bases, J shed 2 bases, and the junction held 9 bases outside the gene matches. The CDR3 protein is CAIRGERETTDTQYF. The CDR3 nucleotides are TGTGCCATCCGTGGTGAGCGGGAGACCACAGATACGCAGTATTTT.

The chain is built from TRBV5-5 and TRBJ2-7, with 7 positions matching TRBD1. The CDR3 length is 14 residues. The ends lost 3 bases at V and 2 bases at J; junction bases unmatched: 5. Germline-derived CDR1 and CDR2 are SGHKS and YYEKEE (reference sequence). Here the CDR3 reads CASSYVGQAYEQYF. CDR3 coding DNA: TGTGCCAGCAGCTACGTCGGACAGGCCTACGAGCAGTACTTC.

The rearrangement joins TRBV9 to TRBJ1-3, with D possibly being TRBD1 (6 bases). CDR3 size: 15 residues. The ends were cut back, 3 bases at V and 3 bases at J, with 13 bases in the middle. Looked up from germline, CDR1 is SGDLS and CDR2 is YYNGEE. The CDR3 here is CASSANRVGGNTIYF. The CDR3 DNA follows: TGTGCCAGCAGCGCAAACAGGGTTGGTGGAAACACCATATATTTT. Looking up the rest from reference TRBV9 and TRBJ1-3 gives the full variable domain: DSGVTQTPKHLITATGQRVTLRCSPRSGDLSVYWYQQSLDQGLQFLIQYYNGEERAKGNILERFSAQQFPDLHSELNLSSLELGDSALYFCASSANRVGGNTIYFGEGSWLTVV.

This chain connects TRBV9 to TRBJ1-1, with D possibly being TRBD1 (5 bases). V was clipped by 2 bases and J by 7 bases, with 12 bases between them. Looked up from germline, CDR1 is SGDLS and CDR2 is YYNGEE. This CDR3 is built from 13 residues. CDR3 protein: CASSVLFQGEAFF. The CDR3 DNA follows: TGTGCCAGCAGCGTTTTGTTTCAGGGTGAAGCTTTCTTT. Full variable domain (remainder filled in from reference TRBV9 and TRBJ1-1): DSGVTQTPKHLITATGQRVTLRCSPRSGDLSVYWYQQSLDQGLQFLIQYYNGEERAKGNILERFSAQQFPDLHSELNLSSLELGDSALYFCASSVLFQGEAFFGQGTRLTVV.

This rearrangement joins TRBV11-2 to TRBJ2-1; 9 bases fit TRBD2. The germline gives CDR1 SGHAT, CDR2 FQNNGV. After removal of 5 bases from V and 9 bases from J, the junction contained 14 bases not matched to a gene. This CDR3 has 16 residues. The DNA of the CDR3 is TGTGCCAGCAGCCCCCTAGCGGGGCCCCGAGGGGGTGAGCAGTTCTTC. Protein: CASSPLAGPRGGEQFF.

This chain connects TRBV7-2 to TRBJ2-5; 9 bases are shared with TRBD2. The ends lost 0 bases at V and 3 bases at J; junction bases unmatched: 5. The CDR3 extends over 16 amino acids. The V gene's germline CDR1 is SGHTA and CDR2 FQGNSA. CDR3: CASSLAAGGPEETQYF. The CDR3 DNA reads TGTGCCAGCAGCTTAGCGGCGGGGGGGCCCGAAGAGACCCAGTACTTC.

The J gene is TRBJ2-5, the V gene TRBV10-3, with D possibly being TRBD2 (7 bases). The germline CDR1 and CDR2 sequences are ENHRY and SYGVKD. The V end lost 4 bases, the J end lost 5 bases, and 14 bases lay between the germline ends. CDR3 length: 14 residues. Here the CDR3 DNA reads TGTGCCATCAGTGGCGGGGGCTGGGAGGAGACCCAGTACTTC. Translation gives CAISGGGWEETQYF.

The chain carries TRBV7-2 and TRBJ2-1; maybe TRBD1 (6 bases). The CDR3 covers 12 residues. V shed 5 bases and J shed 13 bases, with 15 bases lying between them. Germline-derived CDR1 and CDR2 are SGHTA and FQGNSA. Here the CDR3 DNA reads TGTGCCAGCAGCCCGACACAGGGCACCCAGTTCTTC. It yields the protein CASSPTQGTQFF.

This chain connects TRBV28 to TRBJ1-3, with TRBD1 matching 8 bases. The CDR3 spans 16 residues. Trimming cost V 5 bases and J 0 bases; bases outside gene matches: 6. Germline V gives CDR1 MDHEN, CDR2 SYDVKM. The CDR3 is CASSTRTGSSGNTIYF. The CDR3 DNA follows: TGTGCCAGCAGTACCCGGACAGGGAGCTCTGGAAACACCATATATTTT.

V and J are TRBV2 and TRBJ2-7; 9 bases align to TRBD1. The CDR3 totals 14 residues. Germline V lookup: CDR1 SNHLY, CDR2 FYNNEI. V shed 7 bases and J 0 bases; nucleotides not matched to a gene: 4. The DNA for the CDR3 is TGTGCCAGCAAGTGGACAGGGGTCTCCTACGAGCAGTACTTC. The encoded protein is CASKWTGVSYEQYF.